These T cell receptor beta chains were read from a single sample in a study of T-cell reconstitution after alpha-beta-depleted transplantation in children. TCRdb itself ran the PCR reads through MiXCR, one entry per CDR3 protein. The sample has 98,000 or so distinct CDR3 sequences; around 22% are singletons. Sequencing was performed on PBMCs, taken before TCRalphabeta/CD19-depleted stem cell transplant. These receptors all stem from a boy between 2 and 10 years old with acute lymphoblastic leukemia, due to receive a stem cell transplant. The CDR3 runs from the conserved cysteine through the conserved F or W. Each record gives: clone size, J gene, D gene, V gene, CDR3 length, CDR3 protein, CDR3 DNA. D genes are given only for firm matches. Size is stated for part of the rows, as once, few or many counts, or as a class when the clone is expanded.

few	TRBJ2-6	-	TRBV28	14	CASNGPSGANVLTF	TGTGCCAGTAACGGACCTTCTGGGGCCAACGTCCTGACTTTC
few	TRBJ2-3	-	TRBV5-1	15	CASSLGVAPTDTQYF	TGCGCCAGCAGCTTGGGGGTGGCCCCCACAGATACGCAGTATTTT
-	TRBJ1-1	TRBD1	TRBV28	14	CASLDRGVNTEAFF	TGTGCCAGCCTAGACAGGGGGGTGAACACTGAAGCTTTCTTT
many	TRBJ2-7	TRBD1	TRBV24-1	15	CATSDTGTGFDEQYF	TGTGCCACCAGTGACACCGGGACAGGGTTCGACGAGCAGTACTTC
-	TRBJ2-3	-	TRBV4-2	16	CASSHQWARSTDTQYF	TGTGCCAGCAGCCACCAGTGGGCTAGATCCACAGATACGCAGTATTTT
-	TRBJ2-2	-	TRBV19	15	CASSIVSGNTGELFF	TGTGCCAGTAGTATAGTTAGCGGAAACACCGGGGAGCTGTTTTTT
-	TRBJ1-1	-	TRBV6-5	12	CASRGSWTEAFF	TGTGCCAGCAGGGGCAGCTGGACTGAAGCTTTCTTT
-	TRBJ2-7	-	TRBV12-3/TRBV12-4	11	CASSTYYEQYF	TGTGCCAGCAGCACTTACTACGAGCAGTACTTC
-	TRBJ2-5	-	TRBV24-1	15	CATSGQGGPAETQYF	TGTGCCACCAGTGGTCAGGGGGGGCCCGCGGAGACCCAGTACTTC
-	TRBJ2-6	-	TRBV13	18	CASSARQVLYSGANVLTF	TGTGCCAGCAGCGCCCGACAGGTCCTTTACTCTGGGGCCAACGTCCTGACTTTC
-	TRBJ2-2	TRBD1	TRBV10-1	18	CASSESIGAGGFPGELFF	TGCGCCAGCAGTGAGTCGATTGGGGCAGGGGGCTTCCCCGGGGAGCTGTTTTTT
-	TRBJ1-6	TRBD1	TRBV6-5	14	CASSWGQGNSPLHF	TGTGCCAGCAGTTGGGGACAGGGAAATTCACCCCTCCACTTT
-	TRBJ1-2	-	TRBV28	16	CASSLRSGRMGDGYTF	TGTGCCAGCAGTTTACGGTCAGGGAGAATGGGCGATGGCTACACCTTC
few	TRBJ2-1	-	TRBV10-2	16	CASSKRALSTYNEQFF	TGCGCCAGCAGTAAAAGGGCCCTCAGTACCTACAATGAGCAGTTCTTC
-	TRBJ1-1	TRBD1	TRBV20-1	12	CSATTGLTEAFF	TGCAGTGCTACGACAGGGCTGACTGAAGCTTTCTTT
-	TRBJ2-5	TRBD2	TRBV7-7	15	CASSPRIAGEETQYF	TGTGCCAGCAGCCCCCGAATAGCGGGAGAAGAGACCCAGTACTTC
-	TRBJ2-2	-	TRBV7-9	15	CASSLAGEVTGELFF	TGTGCCAGCAGCTTAGCGGGAGAGGTCACCGGGGAGCTGTTTTTT
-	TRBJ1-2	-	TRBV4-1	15	CASSPRTGANYGYTF	TGCGCCAGCAGCCCCCGGACTGGAGCTAACTATGGCTACACCTTC
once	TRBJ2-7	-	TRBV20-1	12	CSAIPGNREQYF	TGCAGTGCTATTCCCGGTAATAGGGAGCAGTACTTC
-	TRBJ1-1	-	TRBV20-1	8	CSASDAFF	TGCAGTGCTAGTGACGCTTTCTTT
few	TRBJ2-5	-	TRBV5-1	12	CASSLEDETQYF	TGCGCCAGCAGCTTGGAGGATGAGACCCAGTACTTC
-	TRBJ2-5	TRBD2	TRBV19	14	CASSGLAEQETQYF	TGTGCCAGTAGTGGACTAGCGGAACAAGAGACCCAGTACTTC
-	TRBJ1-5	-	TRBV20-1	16	CSARGRTDKSNQPQHF	TGCAGTGCTAGAGGCCGGACAGACAAGAGCAATCAGCCCCAGCATTTT
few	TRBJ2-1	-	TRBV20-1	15	CSAREGAEGYNEQFF	TGCAGTGCTAGAGAGGGAGCGGAGGGGTACAATGAGCAGTTCTTC
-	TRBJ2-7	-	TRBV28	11	CASSRDYEQYF	TGTGCCAGCAGTAGGGACTACGAGCAGTACTTC
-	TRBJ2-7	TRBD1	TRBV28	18	CASSFSPLHRQGAYEQYF	TGTGCCAGCAGTTTCAGCCCCTTGCACCGACAGGGGGCCTACGAGCAGTACTTC
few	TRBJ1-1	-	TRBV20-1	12	CSARPGNTEAFF	TGCAGTGCTAGGCCCGGGAACACTGAAGCTTTCTTT
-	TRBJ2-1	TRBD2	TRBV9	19	CASSNGLAGGRGSYNEQFF	TGTGCCAGCAGCAATGGACTAGCGGGAGGGCGGGGGTCCTACAATGAGCAGTTCTTC
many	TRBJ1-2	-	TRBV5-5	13	CASSFTGDYGYTF	TGTGCCAGCAGCTTCACGGGAGACTATGGCTACACCTTC
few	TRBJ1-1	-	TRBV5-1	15	CASSLDGRENTEAFF	TGCGCCAGCAGCTTGGATGGCAGGGAAAACACTGAAGCTTTCTTT
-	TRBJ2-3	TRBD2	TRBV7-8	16	CASSLEGAGGTDTQYF	TGTGCCAGCAGCTTAGAAGGGGCGGGGGGCACAGATACGCAGTATTTT
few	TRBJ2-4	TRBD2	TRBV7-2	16	CASSLGVGGVIAGQYF	TGTGCCAGCAGCTTAGGGGTTGGGGGGGTGATCGCAGGGCAGTACTTC
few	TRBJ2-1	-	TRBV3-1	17	CASSHTMGVRAYNEQFF	TGTGCCAGCAGCCACACAATGGGCGTTCGAGCCTACAATGAGCAGTTCTTC
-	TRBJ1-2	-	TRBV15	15	CATSPLGRVGTGYTF	TGTGCCACCAGCCCCCTGGGCCGGGTTGGGACTGGCTACACCTTC
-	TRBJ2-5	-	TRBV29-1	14	CSVDVGPVQETQYF	TGCAGCGTTGACGTAGGTCCAGTCCAAGAGACCCAGTACTTC
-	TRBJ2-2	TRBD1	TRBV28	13	CASSLAGGGELFF	TGTGCCAGCAGTTTAGCAGGGGGCGGGGAGCTGTTTTTT
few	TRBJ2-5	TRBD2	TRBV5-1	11	CASRGEETQYF	TGCGCCAGCCGGGGGGAGGAGACCCAGTACTTC
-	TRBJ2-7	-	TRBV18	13	CASSPDRQNEQYF	TGTGCCAGCTCACCCGACAGGCAGAACGAGCAGTACTTC
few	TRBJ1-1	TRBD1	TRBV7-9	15	CASRRDSGSNTEAFF	TGTGCCAGCAGGCGGGACAGCGGATCGAACACTGAAGCTTTCTTT
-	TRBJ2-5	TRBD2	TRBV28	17	CASSPGGSGRIKETQYF	TGTGCCAGCAGCCCGGGGGGTAGCGGGAGGATCAAAGAGACCCAGTACTTC
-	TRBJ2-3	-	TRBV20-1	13	CSAIRGYADTQYF	TGCAGTGCAATTAGAGGTTACGCAGATACGCAGTATTTT
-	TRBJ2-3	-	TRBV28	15	CASSLRGWSADTQYF	TGTGCCAGCAGTTTACGGGGGTGGAGTGCAGATACGCAGTATTTT
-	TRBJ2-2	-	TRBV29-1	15	CSEHGGATNTGELFF	TGCAGCGAACACGGCGGGGCAACGAACACCGGGGAGCTGTTTTTT
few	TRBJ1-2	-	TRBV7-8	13	CASSSGQLYGYTF	TGTGCCAGCAGCTCCGGACAGCTCTATGGCTACACCTTC
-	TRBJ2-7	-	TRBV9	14	CASSWELAPGEQYF	TGTGCCAGCAGCTGGGAACTGGCTCCGGGGGAGCAGTACTTC
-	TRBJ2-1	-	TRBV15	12	CATRDYYNEQFF	TGTGCCACCAGAGACTACTACAATGAGCAGTTCTTC
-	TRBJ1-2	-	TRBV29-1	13	CSVRIGPDGGYTF	TGCAGCGTTCGGATCGGACCGGACGGCGGCTACACCTTC
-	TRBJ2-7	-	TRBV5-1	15	CASSLEAASTYEQYF	TGCGCCAGCAGCTTGGAGGCAGCCAGTACCTACGAGCAGTACTTC
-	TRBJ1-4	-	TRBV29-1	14	CSVEEGGLGEKLFF	TGCAGCGTGGAAGAGGGGGGGCTGGGTGAAAAACTGTTTTTT